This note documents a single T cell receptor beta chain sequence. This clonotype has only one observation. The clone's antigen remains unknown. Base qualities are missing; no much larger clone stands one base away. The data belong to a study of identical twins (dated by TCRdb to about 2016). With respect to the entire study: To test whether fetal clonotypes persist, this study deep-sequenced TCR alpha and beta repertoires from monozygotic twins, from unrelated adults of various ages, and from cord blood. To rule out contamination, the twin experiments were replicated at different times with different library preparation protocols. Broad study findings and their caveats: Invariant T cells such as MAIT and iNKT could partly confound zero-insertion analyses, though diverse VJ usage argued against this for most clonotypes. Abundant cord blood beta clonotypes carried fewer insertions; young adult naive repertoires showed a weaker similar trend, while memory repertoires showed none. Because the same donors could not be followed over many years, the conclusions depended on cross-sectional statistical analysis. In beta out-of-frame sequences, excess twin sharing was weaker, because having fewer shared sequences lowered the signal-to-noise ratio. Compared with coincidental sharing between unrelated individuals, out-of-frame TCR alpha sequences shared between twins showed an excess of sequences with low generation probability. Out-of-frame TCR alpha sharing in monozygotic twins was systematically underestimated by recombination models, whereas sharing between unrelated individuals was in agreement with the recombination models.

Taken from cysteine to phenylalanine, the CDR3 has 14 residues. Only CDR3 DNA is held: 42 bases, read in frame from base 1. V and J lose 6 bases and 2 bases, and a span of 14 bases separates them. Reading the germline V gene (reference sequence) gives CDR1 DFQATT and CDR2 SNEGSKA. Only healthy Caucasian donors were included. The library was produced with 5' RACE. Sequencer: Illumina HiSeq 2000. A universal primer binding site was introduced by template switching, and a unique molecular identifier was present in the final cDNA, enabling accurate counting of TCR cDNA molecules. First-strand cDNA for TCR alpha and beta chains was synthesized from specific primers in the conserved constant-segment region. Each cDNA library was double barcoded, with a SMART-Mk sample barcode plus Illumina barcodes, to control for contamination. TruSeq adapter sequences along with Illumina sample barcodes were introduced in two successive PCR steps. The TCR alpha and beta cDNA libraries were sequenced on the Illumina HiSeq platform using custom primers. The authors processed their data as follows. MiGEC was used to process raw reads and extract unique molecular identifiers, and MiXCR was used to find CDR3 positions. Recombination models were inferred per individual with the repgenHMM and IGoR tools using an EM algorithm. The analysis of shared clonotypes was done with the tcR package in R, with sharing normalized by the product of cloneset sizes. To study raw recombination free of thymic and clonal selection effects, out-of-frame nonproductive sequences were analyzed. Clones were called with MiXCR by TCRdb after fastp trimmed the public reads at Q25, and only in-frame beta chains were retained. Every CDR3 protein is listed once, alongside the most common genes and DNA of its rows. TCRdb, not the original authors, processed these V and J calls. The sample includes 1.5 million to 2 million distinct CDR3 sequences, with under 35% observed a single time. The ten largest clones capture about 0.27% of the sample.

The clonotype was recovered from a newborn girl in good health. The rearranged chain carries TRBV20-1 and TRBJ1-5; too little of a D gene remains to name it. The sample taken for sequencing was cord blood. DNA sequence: TGCAGTGCCTCTTGGGCCGGGGGCAATCAGCCCCAGCATTTT. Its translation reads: CSASWAGGNQPQHF.